The clone carrying this T cell receptor beta chain was seen a handful of times. Antigen specificity is unknown. This entry is derived from a study of T-cell reconstitution after alpha-beta-depleted transplantation in children. Regarding the study as a whole: It was reported that alpha-beta T cells came from several hundred expanded graft clones (about two months after transplant). Newly generated T cells supplied most T-cell counts and diversity one year post-transplant. Recipient T cells and thymic progenitors that survived were the source of the high TCRbeta diversity seen at day 60 in some patients.

The CDR3 length is 15 residues. Germline CDR1 is SGHTA and CDR2 is FQGNSA. V lost 0 bases to trimming and J lost 2 bases, with 10 bases between them. During its preparation, the TCRbeta library received unique molecular identifiers. Each CDR3 protein is one row after TCRdb ran MiXCR on the PCR reads. The repertoire has under 850,000 distinct CDR3 sequences, around 13% of them found once; the top ten carry 0.75% to 0.85%. The sample consisted of PBMCs, taken before TCRalphabeta/CD19-depleted stem cell transplant. The chain is built from TRBV7-2 and TRBJ2-5, with D perhaps assigned TRBD1 or TRBD2 (5 bases each). This sequence originates from a girl under 10 years old with congenital amegakaryocytic thrombocytopenia, due to receive a stem cell transplant. CDR3 residues: CASSLAGAPQETQYF. The CDR3 nucleotides are TGTGCCAGCAGCTTAGCCGGGGCTCCGCAAGAGACCCAGTACTTC.